Listed here are 30 T cell receptor beta chains from one sample, sequenced in a study of human T cells and chemical hapten exposure (dated by TCRdb to the early 2020s). The time point label for this specimen denotes: patch test 1, 2 weeks after DPC sensitization. The intended sense of this specimen's treatment or condition label: therapeutic diphenylcyclopropenone sensitization with weekly scalp DPC. Libraries were constructed by RACE. Sequencing relied on a NextSeq 500. TCRdb applied fastp at Q25 and MiXCR to the public reads, then kept only in-frame beta chains. Rows are unified per CDR3 protein, each entry keeping the most common DNA and genes. The sample records fewer than 500,000 distinct CDR3 sequences, more than 4.5% of which are singletons. Under 2.5% of the sample lies in the top ten. Material: whole blood, obtained in connection with sensitization to the hapten diphenylcyclopropenone (DPC). The receptors stem from a woman between 50 and 59 years old with alopecia areata. Some clones in this sample may be carry-over from other donors' samples.

This clonotype appeared many times. This chain connects TRBV29-1 to TRBJ2-7; D might be TRBD2 (7 bases). V was clipped by 2 bases and J by 5 bases, with 16 bases between them. This CDR3 region has 14 residues. Germline CDR1 SQVTM, CDR2 ANQGSEA. The CDR3 reads CSVERGRGAHEQYF. The CDR3, as DNA: TGCAGCGTTGAAAGGGGACGGGGGGCTCACGAGCAGTACTTC.

This clonotype was observed a handful of times. V is TRBV4-3 and J is TRBJ2-7, with TRBD2 matching over 9 bases. The CDR3 totals 14 residues. CDR1 and CDR2 (germline): LGHNA, YSLEER. The J segment lost 7 bases and the V segment lost 4 bases, leaving 8 bases of the junction unmatched. CDR3 sequence reads: CASSPGLATGEQYF. CDR3 DNA sequence: TGCGCCAGCAGCCCTGGACTAGCGACGGGGGAGCAGTACTTC.

This clonotype has more than one count but fewer than ten. The chain links TRBV7-9 to TRBJ2-3; no clear D. Germline CDR1 reads SEHNR; CDR2 reads FQNEAQ (reference sequence). Trimming removed 5 bases from V and 0 bases from J, with 12 bases in between. The CDR3 consists of 15 residues. In DNA form, the CDR3 reads TGTGCCAGCAGCGGTCGACAATCTAGCACAGATACGCAGTATTTT. Protein sequence: CASSGRQSSTDTQYF. The whole variable domain, filled in from reference TRBV7-9 and TRBJ2-3, reads DTGVSQNPRHKITKRGQNVTFRCDPISEHNRLYWYRQTLGQGPEFLTYFQNEAQLEKSRLLSDRFSAERPKGSFSTLEIQRTEQGDSAMYLCASSGRQSSTDTQYFGPGTRLTVL.

This clonotype was detected only a few times. The V call is TRBV6-2 or TRBV6-3, the J call TRBJ2-3; maybe TRBD2 (6 bases). The CDR3 contains 15 residues. Germline CDR1 and CDR2: MNHEY and SVGEGT. V was shortened by 2 bases and J by 2 bases, with 11 bases between the two germline ends. The CDR3 sequence is CASSYQGTHTDTQYF. DNA of the CDR3: TGTGCCAGCAGTTACCAAGGGACTCACACAGATACGCAGTATTTT.

This clonotype was observed many times. This sequence joins TRBV6-2 or TRBV6-3 and TRBJ1-2; 7 nucleotides line up with TRBD1. Germline V gives CDR1 MNHEY, CDR2 SVGEGT. The CDR3 sequence is 12 residues long. V gave up 8 bases and J gave up 4 bases; unmatched junction bases: 4. CDR3 DNA: TGTGCCAGCCGGGACAGTATCTATGGCTACACCTTC. Translated: CASRDSIYGYTF.

The chain uses TRBV20-1 and TRBJ1-1, with unresolved D. CDR1 DFQATT and CDR2 SNEGSKA come from the germline V gene (reference sequence). V lost 3 bases and J 2 bases, leaving 7 bases between the germline ends. The CDR3 is 12 amino acids. The CDR3 is CSARRGNTEAFF. CDR3 DNA sequence: TGCAGTGCTAGGCGCGGTAACACTGAAGCTTTCTTT.

This clonotype was counted many times. Relative to the germline gene, one junction end is altered; a read error may explain this. This chain joins TRBV6-5 and TRBJ1-1, with D unclear. Looked up from germline, CDR1 is MNHEY and CDR2 is SVGAGI. There are 15 residues in the CDR3. In nucleotides, the CDR3 is TGTGCCAGCAGTTCAACCCTGGGGTCTCTAACTCATCTTCTATTT. Translating it yields CASSSTLGSLTHLLF.

The table lists this clonotype with many counts. J is TRBJ2-7 and V is TRBV25-1, with 7 bases fitting TRBD1. V gave up 5 bases and J gave up 3 bases; unmatched junction bases: 10. From germline, CDR1 is MGHDK and CDR2 SYGVNS. This CDR3 has 15 amino acids. Written as DNA, the CDR3 is TGTGCCAGCAGTCATACAGGGGCAGTGGGCTACGAGCAGTACTTC. Translated: CASSHTGAVGYEQYF.

This clonotype was counted many times. The chain uses TRBV29-1 and TRBJ2-7; 12 bases line up with TRBD1. Looked up from germline, CDR1 is SQVTM and CDR2 is ANQGSEA. Trimming cost V 5 bases and J 10 bases; bases outside gene matches: 3. This CDR3 is 11 amino acids long. CDR3 in amino acids: CSVRDRGLQYF. The CDR3 nucleotides read TGCAGCGTTCGGGACAGGGGGCTTCAGTACTTC.

This clonotype was detected ten times or more. The chain uses TRBV9 and TRBJ2-2, with 8 bases fitting TRBD2. With 4 bases clipped from V and 7 bases from J, the junction kept 6 bases outside the gene matches. Germline values: CDR1 SGDLS, CDR2 YYNGEE. The CDR3 covers 14 residues. CDR3: CASSLTSVVGELFF. Here the CDR3 DNA reads TGTGCCAGCAGCTTGACTAGCGTTGTCGGGGAGCTGTTTTTT. The full variable domain, rest sourced from reference TRBV9 and TRBJ2-2, is DSGVTQTPKHLITATGQRVTLRCSPRSGDLSVYWYQQSLDQGLQFLIQYYNGEERAKGNILERFSAQQFPDLHSELNLSSLELGDSALYFCASSLTSVVGELFFGEGSRLTVL.

This clonotype was counted at least ten times. The genes are TRBV20-1 and TRBJ2-2; 7 nucleotides match TRBD1. Germline V gene sequence: CDR1 DFQATT, CDR2 SNEGSKA (reference sequence). The CDR3 covers 15 residues. V gave up 2 bases and J gave up 7 bases; unmatched junction bases: 10. The CDR3 DNA sequence: TGCAGTGCTAGAAACAGACAGGGTTGGAGCGGGGAGCTGTTTTTT. Translated, it gives CSARNRQGWSGELFF.

This clonotype was detected ten times or more. V gene TRBV6-5 combines with J gene TRBJ2-5; weak D call: TRBD1 (5 bases). CDR1 and CDR2 (germline): MNHEY, SVGAGI. V lost 2 bases, J lost 1 base, and 8 bases lay in between. The CDR3 totals 14 residues. Written as DNA, the CDR3 is TGTGCCAGCAGTTACGCAAGGGGCCAAGAGACCCAGTACTTC. Translation gives CASSYARGQETQYF.

This clonotype was seen repeatedly, ten times or more. This chain connects TRBV6-2 or TRBV6-3 to TRBJ2-7; D is uncertain. CDR1 is MNHEY and CDR2 is SVGEGT in the germline V gene. The V end was cut by 6 bases, the J end by 2 bases, with 11 bases between. CDR3 length: 13 amino acids. CDR3 bases: TGTGCCAGCAGCCTGCTCAGGACCTACGAGCAGTACTTC. Its translation is CASSLLRTYEQYF.

The rearrangement links TRBV29-1 to TRBJ1-2; D gene ambiguous. V shed 0 bases and J shed 7 bases, with 6 bases lying between them. The CDR3 sequence is 11 residues long. CDR1 SQVTM and CDR2 ANQGSEA come from the germline V gene. Here the CDR3 reads CSVEDRSGYTF. The CDR3 DNA reads TGCAGCGTTGAAGATCGGAGTGGCTACACCTTC.

V is TRBV6-6 and J is TRBJ1-6; the match to TRBD1 covers 7 bases. Per germline, CDR1 MNHNY and CDR2 SVGAGI (reference sequence). The trim removed 6 bases at V and 13 bases at J, leaving 9 bases unmatched. This CDR3 contains 13 residues. CDR3 in DNA: TGTGCCAGCAGCCCGGGACAGCTCTTGCCCCTCCACTTT. It encodes CASSPGQLLPLHF.

This clonotype was observed at least ten times. The chain's CDR3 is CASSSRGTGDKNIQYF. DNA for the CDR3: TGCGCCAGCTCCTCTCGAGGGACAGGGGACAAAAACATTCAGTACTTC. The gene calls are TRBV5-1 and TRBJ2-4; 10 bases align to TRBD1. The CDR3 totals 16 residues. Germline assignment: CDR1 SGHRS and CDR2 YFSETQ. V gave up 7 bases and J gave up 3 bases; unmatched junction bases: 10.

Many counts were recorded for this clonotype. CDR3 region: CSADGTGANQPQHF. CDR3 DNA: TGCAGTGCTGATGGGACAGGAGCAAATCAGCCCCAGCATTTT. The gene calls are TRBV20-1 and TRBJ1-5; 8 bases are shared with TRBD1. Germline lookup yields CDR1 DFQATT and CDR2 SNEGSKA (reference sequence). The CDR3 loop spans 14 amino acids. V trimming: 5 bases; J trimming: 4 bases; junction bases outside the gene matches: 7.

Only a few counts were recorded for this clonotype. This chain joins TRBV29-1 and TRBJ2-5, with a possible D match to TRBD1 (5 bases). The CDR3 is made up of 13 amino acids. With 4 bases removed from V and 2 bases from J, the gap between germline ends came to 11 bases. From germline, CDR1 is SQVTM and CDR2 ANQGSEA. The CDR3 nucleotides are TGCAGCGTTGTCGACAGTGGACAAGAGACCCAGTACTTC. It encodes CSVVDSGQETQYF.

This clonotype was counted at least ten times. This sequence joins TRBV6-6 and TRBJ2-1, with D unresolved. In germline, CDR1 is MNHNY, CDR2 SVGAGI (reference sequence). The CDR3 runs 12 residues. Deletions cut 10 bases from V and 3 bases from J, with 10 bases between. CDR3 coding DNA: TGTGCCACTTTCGACAACTACAATGAGCAGTTCTTC. It codes for CATFDNYNEQFF.

This clonotype was recorded at least ten times. The chain uses TRBV19 and TRBJ1-5; D call uncertain. The CDR3 runs to 14 residues. The germline gives CDR1 LNHDA, CDR2 SQIVND (reference sequence). Trimming left V 5 bases short and J 2 bases short, with 10 bases between. In DNA form, the CDR3 reads TGTGCCAGTAGTGTAGGTAGGGGCAATCAGCCCCAGCATTTT. It encodes CASSVGRGNQPQHF. Based on the CDR3 plus reference TRBV19 and TRBJ1-5, the full variable domain is DGGITQSPKYLFRKEGQNVTLSCEQNLNHDAMYWYRQDPGQGLRLIYYSQIVNDFQKGDIAEGYSVSREKKESFPLTVTSAQKNPTAFYLCASSVGRGNQPQHFGDGTRLSIL.

This clonotype was detected ten times or more. J is TRBJ1-2 and V is TRBV3-1, with D possibly being TRBD1 (5 bases). Germline V gene sequence: CDR1 LGHDT, CDR2 YNNKEL (reference sequence). The CDR3 runs to 12 residues. V was cut by 1 base and J by 7 bases, with 7 bases left in between. In nucleotides, the CDR3 is TGTGCCAGCAGCCAAGTCAGGGTTGGCTACACCTTC. This gives the protein CASSQVRVGYTF.

About this clonotype: This clone may be a read error of a much larger clone one base away. The CDR3 loop reads CASSYHLTSNELFF. The CDR3 DNA reads as TGTGCCAGCAGTTACCATCTCACTAGCAATGAGCTGTTCTTC. The chain links TRBV6-2 or TRBV6-3 to TRBJ2-1, with a possible D match to TRBD2 (6 bases). The germline V gene encodes CDR1 MNHEY and CDR2 SVGEGT. The CDR3 is 14 amino acids.

This chain connects TRBV27 to TRBJ2-7; 12 nucleotides agree with TRBD2. The CDR3 has 15 amino acids. Trimming took 3 bases from V and 2 from J; bases not matched to a gene: 2. Germline V gives CDR1 MNHEY, CDR2 SMNVEV (reference sequence). The CDR3 is CASSFLAGGPYEQYF. For the CDR3, the DNA is TGTGCCAGCAGTTTTCTAGCGGGAGGGCCCTACGAGCAGTACTTC.

This chain connects TRBV7-2 to TRBJ2-6; 12 positions match TRBD2. After removal of 3 bases from V and 1 base from J, the junction contained 7 bases not matched to a gene. The CDR3 runs to 19 residues. Per the germline V gene, CDR1 is SGHTA and CDR2 is FQGNSA. CDR3 loop: CASSFYIGLAGSGANVLTF. Written as DNA, the CDR3 is TGTGCCAGCAGCTTTTACATCGGACTAGCGGGATCTGGGGCCAACGTCCTGACTTTC.

V gene TRBV2 combines with J gene TRBJ2-3; D unresolved. Germline lookup yields CDR1 SNHLY and CDR2 FYNNEI. The ends were cut back, 6 bases at V and 2 bases at J, with 15 bases in the middle. The CDR3 has 15 amino acids. The CDR3 DNA reads TGTGCCAGCAGATACCTACCCTATCCCACAGATACGCAGTATTTT. This sequence encodes CASRYLPYPTDTQYF.

This clonotype was picked up a small number of times. The chain joins TRBV24-1 to TRBJ1-2; 7 bases line up with TRBD1. Trimming at V came to 5 bases and at J to 9 bases, leaving 8 bases not matched to a gene. The CDR3 contains 13 residues. CDR1 and CDR2 (germline): KGHDR, SFDVKD. CDR3 amino acids: CATSVGQPIRYTF. CDR3 DNA: TGTGCCACCAGTGTGGGACAGCCTATCCGCTACACCTTC.

This clonotype was counted only a few times. The chain joins TRBV7-2 to TRBJ2-3; 7 nucleotides agree with TRBD2. The CDR3 has 14 residues. V dropped 5 bases and J dropped 2; count of bases not matched to a gene: 4. Germline lookup yields CDR1 SGHTA and CDR2 FQGNSA. Here the CDR3 DNA reads TGTGCCAGCAGCGCGGGAGACCCCACAGATACGCAGTATTTT. Protein: CASSAGDPTDTQYF.

This clonotype has a count of ten or more. The chain recombines TRBV9 with TRBJ2-3, with 7 bases identical to TRBD2. J gave up 0 bases and V 0 bases, and 4 bases lay outside the gene matches. The CDR3 contains 16 residues. The germline CDR1 and CDR2 sequences are SGDLS and YYNGEE. CDR3 region: CASSVAGGSSTDTQYF. Here the CDR3 DNA reads TGTGCCAGCAGCGTAGCCGGGGGGTCTAGCACAGATACGCAGTATTTT.

This clonotype occurred many times. This sequence joins TRBV5-4 and TRBJ2-3; unclear D gene. Germline values: CDR1 SGHNT, CDR2 YYREEE (reference sequence). Trimming took 4 bases from V and 6 from J, leaving 9 bases between them. CDR3 length: 12 residues. CDR3 region: CASSPAPDTQYF. The CDR3 DNA sequence: TGTGCCAGCAGCCCTGCCCCGGATACGCAGTATTTT.

In this sample, this clonotype turned up many times. The V gene is TRBV5-1, the J gene TRBJ2-3, with no clear D. The CDR3 sequence is 15 residues long. Trimming took 0 bases from V and 3 from J, leaving 11 bases between them. The germline V gene encodes CDR1 SGHRS and CDR2 YFSETQ. CDR3 nucleotide sequence: TGCGCCAGCAGCTTGGATCCAGCTAGAACAGATACGCAGTATTTT. Its translation: CASSLDPARTDTQYF.